A single sample is the source of the 9 T cell receptor beta chains below, sequenced in a study of metastatic and nonmetastatic thyroid tumors. TCRdb re-clonotyped the PCR reads through MiXCR. The sample includes tens of thousands of clones, roughly 18% of them seen just once. Thyroid surgery was preceded by no treatment in any patient. The sequencing input was blood. The receptor source for this set is a female donor with papillary thyroid cancer or a benign thyroid nodule (not recorded which). Some clones in this sample may be carry-over from other donors' samples.

This clone was detected ten times or more. The sample holds other DNA sequences that translate to the same CDR3. This rearrangement joins TRBV5-1 to TRBJ2-5, with a weak D call TRBD1 (6 bases). Per germline, CDR1 SGHRS and CDR2 YFSETQ. The CDR3 runs 15 residues. Trimming removed 4 bases at V and 2 bases at J, with 15 bases between. DNA for the CDR3: TGCGCCAGCAGCCTAGGGGACACTTTGCAAGAGACCCAGTACTTC. The encoded protein is CASSLGDTLQETQYF.

This clone was picked up many times. The CDR3 DNA is TGCAGTGCGACAGGGGGCGGTCTTTACGAGCAGTACTTC. This codes for CSATGGGLYEQYF. V gene TRBV20-1 combines with J gene TRBJ2-7; the match to TRBD1 covers 10 bases. Germline V CDR1 and CDR2: DFQATT, SNEGSKA (reference sequence). With V trimmed by 6 bases and J by 4 bases, 6 bases remained unmatched. The CDR3 runs to 13 residues.

This clone showed up many times. In DNA, the CDR3 is TGTGCCAGCGGTCTGCGTACTAGGGACCACACTGAAGCTTTCTTT. This codes for CASGLRTRDHTEAFF. The chain combines TRBV28 with TRBJ1-1, with a weak D call TRBD1 (5 bases). Germline V CDR1 and CDR2: MDHEN, SYDVKM. Trimming left V 8 bases short and J 3 bases short, with 19 bases between. The CDR3 is 15 amino acids.

This clone came up many times. A much larger clone differs by one base, so this may be a read error. Different DNA sequences within this sample yield the same CDR3. J is TRBJ1-2 and V is TRBV6-2 or TRBV6-3; 7 nucleotides agree with TRBD1. The V segment lost 2 bases and the J segment 3 bases; nucleotides outside the gene matches: 9. The CDR3 length is 16 residues. In germline, CDR1 is MNHEY, CDR2 SVGEGT. The CDR3 reads CASSYLVPQGDYGYTF. DNA of the CDR3: TGTGCCAGCAGTTACCTCGTCCCCCAGGGGGACTATGGCTACACCTTC.

This sequence joins TRBV5-6 and TRBJ1-1, with 7 bases that match TRBD1. The CDR3 sequence is 14 residues long. V was pared by 6 bases and J by 7 bases, with 12 bases of the junction left unmatched. Germline CDR1 and CDR2: SGHDT and YYEEEE. CDR3 sequence reads: CASTTGSRTGEAFF. As DNA, the CDR3 is TGTGCCAGCACGACAGGGTCCAGAACAGGTGAAGCTTTCTTT. Complete variable domain (other parts from reference TRBV5-6 and TRBJ1-1): DAGVTQSPTHLIKTRGQQVTLRCSPKSGHDTVSWYQQALGQGPQFIFQYYEEEERQRGNFPDRFSGHQFPNYSSELNVNALLLGDSALYLCASTTGSRTGEAFFGQGTRLTVV.

Comment on this clone: The sample contains more than one DNA sequence encoding this CDR3. The chain combines TRBV5-6 with TRBJ2-1, with 8 bases that match TRBD2. The J segment lost 4 bases and the V segment lost 9 bases, leaving 6 bases of the junction unmatched. This CDR3 is 13 amino acids long. Looked up from germline, CDR1 is SGHDT and CDR2 is YYEEEE. CDR3 sequence (DNA): TGTGCCACAGGACTAGCTGAGTACAATGAGCAGTTCTTC. Translating gives CATGLAEYNEQFF.

The chain links TRBV6-2 or TRBV6-3 to TRBJ2-5; TRBD2 aligns across 9 bases. V was pared by 2 bases and J by 1 base, with 5 bases of the junction left unmatched. CDR1 is MNHEY, CDR2 SVGEGT, per germline. The length of the CDR3 is 16 residues. CDR3 sequence: CASSYRRGGRQETQYF. The CDR3 DNA follows: TGTGCCAGCAGTTACAGGCGGGGGGGGCGCCAAGAGACCCAGTACTTC.

The chain employs TRBV20-1 and TRBJ1-1; D unclear. V lost 5 bases and J 0 bases, leaving 13 bases between the germline ends. The CDR3 runs 14 residues. Per germline, CDR1 DFQATT and CDR2 SNEGSKA (reference sequence). This CDR3 is CSADPGPMNTEAFF. In DNA form, the CDR3 reads TGCAGTGCTGATCCTGGACCTATGAACACTGAAGCTTTCTTT.

Relative to its sample, this clone is medium-sized. The rearrangement links TRBV6-2 or TRBV6-3 to TRBJ2-2, with D unclear. The CDR3 contains 17 residues. Trimming pared 0 bases from V and 0 bases from J, leaving 11 bases between. Germline V gene data show CDR1 as MNHEY and CDR2 as SVGEGT. For the CDR3, the DNA is TGTGCCAGCAGTTACTCGATCCGGACGGCGAACACCGGGGAGCTGTTTTTT. It yields the protein CASSYSIRTANTGELFF.